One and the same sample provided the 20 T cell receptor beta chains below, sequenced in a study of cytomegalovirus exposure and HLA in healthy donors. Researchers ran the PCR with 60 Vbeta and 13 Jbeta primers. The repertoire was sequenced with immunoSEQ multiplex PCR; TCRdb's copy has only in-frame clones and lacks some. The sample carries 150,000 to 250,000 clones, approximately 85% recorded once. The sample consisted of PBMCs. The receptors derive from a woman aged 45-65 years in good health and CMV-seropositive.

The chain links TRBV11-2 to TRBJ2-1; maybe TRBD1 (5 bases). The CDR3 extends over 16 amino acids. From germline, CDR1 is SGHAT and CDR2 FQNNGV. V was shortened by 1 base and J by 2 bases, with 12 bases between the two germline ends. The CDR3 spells CASSLGQGNTYNEQFF. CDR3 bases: TGTGCCAGCAGCTTAGGGCAGGGTAACACCTACAATGAGCAGTTCTTC.

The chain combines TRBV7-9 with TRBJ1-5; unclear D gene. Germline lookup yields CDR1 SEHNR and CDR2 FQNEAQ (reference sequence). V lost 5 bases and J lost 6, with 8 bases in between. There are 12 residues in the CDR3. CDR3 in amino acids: CASSRGPQPQHF. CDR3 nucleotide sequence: TGTGCCAGCAGCCGAGGCCCTCAGCCCCAGCATTTT. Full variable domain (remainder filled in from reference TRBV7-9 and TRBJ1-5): DTGVSQNPRHKITKRGQNVTFRCDPISEHNRLYWYRQTLGQGPEFLTYFQNEAQLEKSRLLSDRFSAERPKGSFSTLEIQRTEQGDSAMYLCASSRGPQPQHFGDGTRLSIL.

CDR3 sequence reads: CASSSGGGRGYTF. For the CDR3, the DNA is TGTGCCAGCAGTTCTGGGGGGGGACGGGGCTACACCTTC. The V call is TRBV6-5, the J call TRBJ1-2; a possible D gene is TRBD1 (5 bases). The CDR3 contains 13 residues. Trimming removed 4 bases from V and 8 bases from J, with 14 bases in between. Germline V CDR1 and CDR2: MNHEY, SVGAGI.

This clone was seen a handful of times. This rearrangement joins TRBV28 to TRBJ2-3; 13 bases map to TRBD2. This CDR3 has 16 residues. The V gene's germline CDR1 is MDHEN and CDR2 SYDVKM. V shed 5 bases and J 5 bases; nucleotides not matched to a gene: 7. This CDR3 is CASSLITSGGEDTQYF. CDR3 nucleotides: TGTGCCAGCAGTCTAATAACTAGCGGGGGGGAAGATACGCAGTATTTT.

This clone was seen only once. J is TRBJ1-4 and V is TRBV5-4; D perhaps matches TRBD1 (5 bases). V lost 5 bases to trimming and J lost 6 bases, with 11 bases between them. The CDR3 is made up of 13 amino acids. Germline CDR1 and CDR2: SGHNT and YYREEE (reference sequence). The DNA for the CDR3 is TGTGCCAGCAGTTCGGACAAATATGAAAAACTGTTTTTT. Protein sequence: CASSSDKYEKLFF.

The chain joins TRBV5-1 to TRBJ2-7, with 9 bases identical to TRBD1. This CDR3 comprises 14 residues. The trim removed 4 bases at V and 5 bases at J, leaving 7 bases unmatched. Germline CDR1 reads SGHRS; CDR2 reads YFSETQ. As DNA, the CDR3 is TGCGCCAGCAGCCCCAGGGACAGGGTCGACGAGCAGTACTTC. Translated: CASSPRDRVDEQYF.

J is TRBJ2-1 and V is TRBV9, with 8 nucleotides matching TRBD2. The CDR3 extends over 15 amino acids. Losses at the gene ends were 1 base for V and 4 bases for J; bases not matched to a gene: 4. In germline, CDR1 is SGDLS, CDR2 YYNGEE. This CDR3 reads CASSVSSGGYNEQFF. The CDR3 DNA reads TGTGCCAGCAGCGTATCAAGCGGGGGATACAATGAGCAGTTCTTC.

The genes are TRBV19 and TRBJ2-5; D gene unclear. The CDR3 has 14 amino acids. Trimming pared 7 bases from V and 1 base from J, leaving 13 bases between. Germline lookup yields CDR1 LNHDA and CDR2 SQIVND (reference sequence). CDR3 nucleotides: TGTGCCAGTAACCAACCTGGGCTCCAAGAGACCCAGTACTTC. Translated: CASNQPGLQETQYF.

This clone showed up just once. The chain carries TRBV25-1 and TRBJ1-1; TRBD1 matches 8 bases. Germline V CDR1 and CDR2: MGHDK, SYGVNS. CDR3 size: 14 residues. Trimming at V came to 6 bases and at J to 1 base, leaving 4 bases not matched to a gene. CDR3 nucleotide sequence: TGTGCCAGCAGCCTCACAGGGGGGAACACTGAAGCTTTCTTT. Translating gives CASSLTGGNTEAFF.

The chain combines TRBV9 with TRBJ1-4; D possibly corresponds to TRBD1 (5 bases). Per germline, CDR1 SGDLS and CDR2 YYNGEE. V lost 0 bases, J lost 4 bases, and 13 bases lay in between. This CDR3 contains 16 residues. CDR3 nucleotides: TGTGCCAGCAGCGTAGGTGGGGCGAGACTTAATGAAAAACTGTTTTTT. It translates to CASSVGGARLNEKLFF.

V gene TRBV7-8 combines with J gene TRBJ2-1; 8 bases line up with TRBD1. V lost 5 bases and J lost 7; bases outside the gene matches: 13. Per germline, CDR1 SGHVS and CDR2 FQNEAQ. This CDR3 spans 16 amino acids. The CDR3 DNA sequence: TGTGCCAGCAGCGGGAGACAGGGGATCCCCACAAATGAGCAGTTCTTC. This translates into CASSGRQGIPTNEQFF.

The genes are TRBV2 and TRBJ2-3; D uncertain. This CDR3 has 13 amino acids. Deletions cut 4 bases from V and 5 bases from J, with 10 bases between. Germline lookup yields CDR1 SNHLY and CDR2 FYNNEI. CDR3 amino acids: CASSGGLEDTQYF. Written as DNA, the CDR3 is TGTGCCAGCAGTGGTGGGCTCGAAGATACGCAGTATTTT.

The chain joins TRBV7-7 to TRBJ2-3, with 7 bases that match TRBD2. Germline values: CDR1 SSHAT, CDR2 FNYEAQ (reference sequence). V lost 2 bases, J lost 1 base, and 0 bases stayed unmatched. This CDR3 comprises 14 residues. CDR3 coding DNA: TGTGCCAGCAGCTTAACTAGCGGCACAGATACGCAGTATTTT. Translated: CASSLTSGTDTQYF. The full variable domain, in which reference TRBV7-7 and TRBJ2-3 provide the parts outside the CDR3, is GAGVSQSPRYKVTKRGQDVTLRCDPISSHATLYWYQQALGQGPEFLTYFNYEAQPDKSGLPSDRFSAERPEGSISTLTIQRTEQRDSAMYRCASSLTSGTDTQYFGPGTRLTVL.

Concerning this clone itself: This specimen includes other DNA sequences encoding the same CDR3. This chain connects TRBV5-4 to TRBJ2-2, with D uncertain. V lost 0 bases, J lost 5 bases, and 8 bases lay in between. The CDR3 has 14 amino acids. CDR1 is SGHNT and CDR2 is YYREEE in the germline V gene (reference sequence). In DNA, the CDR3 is TGTGCCAGCAGCTTGGTAACCGGGACCGGGGAGCTGTTTTTT. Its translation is CASSLVTGTGELFF.

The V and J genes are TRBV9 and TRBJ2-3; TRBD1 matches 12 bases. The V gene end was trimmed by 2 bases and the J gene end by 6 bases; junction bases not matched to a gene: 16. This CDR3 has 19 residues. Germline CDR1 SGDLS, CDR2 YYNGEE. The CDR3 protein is CASSVLPPGQGAGWDTQYF. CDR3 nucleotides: TGTGCCAGCAGCGTCCTACCACCGGGACAGGGGGCGGGATGGGATACGCAGTATTTT.

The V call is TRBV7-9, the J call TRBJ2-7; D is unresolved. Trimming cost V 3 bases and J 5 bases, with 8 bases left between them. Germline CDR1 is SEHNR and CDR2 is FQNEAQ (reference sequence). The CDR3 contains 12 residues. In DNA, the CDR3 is TGTGCCAGCAGCTTCGACTCGGACGAGCAGTACTTC. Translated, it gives CASSFDSDEQYF.

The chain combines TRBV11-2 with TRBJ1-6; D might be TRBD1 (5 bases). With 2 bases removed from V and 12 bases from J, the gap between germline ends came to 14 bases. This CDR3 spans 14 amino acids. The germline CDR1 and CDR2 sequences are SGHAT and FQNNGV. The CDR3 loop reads CASSLISGKGPLHF. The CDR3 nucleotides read TGTGCCAGCAGCTTAATTTCAGGGAAGGGACCCCTCCACTTT.

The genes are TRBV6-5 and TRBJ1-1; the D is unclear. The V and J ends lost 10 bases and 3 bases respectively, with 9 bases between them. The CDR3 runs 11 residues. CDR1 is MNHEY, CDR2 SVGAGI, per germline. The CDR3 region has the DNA TGTGCCACCGCCCGGGACACTGAAGCTTTCTTT. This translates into CATARDTEAFF.

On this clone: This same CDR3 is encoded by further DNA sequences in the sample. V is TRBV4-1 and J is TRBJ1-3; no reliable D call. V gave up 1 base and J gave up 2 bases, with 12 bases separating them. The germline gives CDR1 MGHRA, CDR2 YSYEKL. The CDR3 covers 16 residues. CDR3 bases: TGCGCCAGCAGCCAAGTATGGGCACAGCCTGGAAACACCATATATTTT. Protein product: CASSQVWAQPGNTIYF.

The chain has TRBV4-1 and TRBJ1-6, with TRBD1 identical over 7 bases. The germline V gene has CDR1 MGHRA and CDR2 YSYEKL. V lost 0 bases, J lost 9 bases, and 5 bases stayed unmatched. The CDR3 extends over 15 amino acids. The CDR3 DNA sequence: TGCGCCAGCAGCCAAGATAAGGGGGCAGGTTCACCCCTCCACTTT. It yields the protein CASSQDKGAGSPLHF.